This passage covers 26 T cell receptor beta chains from one sample sequenced in a study of sequential checkpoint blockade in melanoma. Sample treatment: randomized to nivolumab then ipilimumab (arm A) or the reverse (arm B). Assay used: immunoSEQ multiplex PCR; TCRdb lists only in-frame clones, some missing. This sample has some 22,000 clones, with around 30% found just once. Sample: tumor tissue (inferred from file names), taken from a patient given nivolumab and ipilimumab in sequence. The receptor source for this set is a human donor with melanoma.

The chain employs TRBV5-1 and TRBJ2-7, with TRBD2 identical over 9 bases. V lost 4 bases, J lost 6 bases, and 11 bases stayed unmatched. CDR3 length equals 15 residues. CDR1 is SGHRS, CDR2 YFSETQ, per germline. Here the CDR3 DNA reads TGCGCCAGCAGCCCCCAGGCGGGAGGGCCTAGCGAGCAGTACTTC. This sequence encodes CASSPQAGGPSEQYF.

In its sample, this clone was seen once. This sequence joins TRBV5-1 and TRBJ2-3; TRBD2 aligns across 12 bases. The length of the CDR3 is 16 residues. The V segment lost 0 bases and the J segment 5 bases; nucleotides outside the gene matches: 4. Germline lookup yields CDR1 SGHRS and CDR2 YFSETQ. CDR3 sequence: CASSLGLAGVGDTQYF. CDR3 sequence (DNA): TGCGCCAGCAGCTTGGGACTAGCGGGAGTTGGAGATACGCAGTATTTT. Filled out from reference TRBV5-1 and TRBJ2-3, the complete variable domain reads KAGVTQTPRYLIKTRGQQVTLSCSPISGHRSVSWYQQTPGQGLQFLFEYFSETQRNKGNFPGRFSGRQFSNSRSEMNVSTLELGDSALYLCASSLGLAGVGDTQYFGPGTRLTVL.

This clone was picked up a small number of times. The J gene is TRBJ2-7, the V gene TRBV6-7; 9 bases match TRBD2. TRBV6-7 is identified as an open reading frame with a role that is uncertain. This CDR3 is built from 16 residues. V was clipped by 1 base and J by 1 base; unmatched bases: 5. The CDR3 spells CASSYLAGEGSYEQYF. The CDR3 coding sequence is TGTGCCAGCAGTTACTTAGCGGGGGAAGGATCCTACGAGCAGTACTTC.

This rearrangement joins TRBV28 to TRBJ2-5; no definite D call. Germline V CDR1 and CDR2: MDHEN, SYDVKM. The CDR3 runs to 14 residues. Trimming took off 2 bases at V and 1 base at J, with 8 bases between the two ends. As DNA, the CDR3 is TGTGCCAGCAGTTTAGTTACCCTCCAAGAGACCCAGTACTTC. Its protein is CASSLVTLQETQYF. The variable domain in full, with the rest retrieved from reference TRBV28 and TRBJ2-5, is DVKVTQSSRYLVKRTGEKVFLECVQDMDHENMFWYRQDPGLGLRLIYFSYDVKMKEKGDIPEGYSVSREKKERFSLILESASTNQTSMYLCASSLVTLQETQYFGPGTRLLVL.

The chain combines TRBV18 with TRBJ2-7, with a weak D call TRBD1 (5 bases). Germline V gene lookup returns CDR1 KGHSH and CDR2 LQKENI. V gave up 3 bases and J gave up 2 bases, with 14 bases separating them. CDR3 size: 15 residues. Written as DNA, the CDR3 is TGTGCCAGCTCACCCGACTTGACAGCCACCTACGAGCAGTACTTC. This gives the protein CASSPDLTATYEQYF.

This chain links TRBV7-6 with TRBJ2-3; possible D gene TRBD1, 5 bases. In germline, CDR1 is SGHVS, CDR2 FNYEAQ. The CDR3 is made up of 15 amino acids. V lost 2 bases and J 6 bases, leaving 15 bases between the germline ends. This chain's CDR3 is CASSLRGVTGDTQYF. Here the CDR3 DNA reads TGTGCCAGCAGCTTAAGGGGCGTGACTGGGGATACGCAGTATTTT. Using reference TRBV7-6 and TRBJ2-3 for the parts outside the CDR3, the full variable domain is GAGVSQSPRYKVTKRGQDVALRCDPISGHVSLYWYRQALGQGPEFLTYFNYEAQQDKSGLPNDRFSAERPEGSISTLTIQRTEQRDSAMYRCASSLRGVTGDTQYFGPGTRLTVL.

J is TRBJ2-2 and V is TRBV6-8; 8 bases line up with TRBD2. This CDR3 spans 15 amino acids. Looked up from germline, CDR1 is MNHGY and CDR2 is SAAAGT. V was clipped by 4 bases and J by 5 bases; unmatched bases: 6. Written as DNA, the CDR3 is TGTGCCAGCAGTTCGGGGGGGGCCTGGACCGGGGAGCTGTTTTTT. Translation: CASSSGGAWTGELFF.

This clone was counted only a few times. CDR3: CASSRQTLNEKLFF. The CDR3 DNA reads TGTGCCAGTAGCAGACAGACCCTCAATGAAAAACTGTTTTTT. The chain is built from TRBV19 and TRBJ1-4; possibly TRBD1 for D (5 bases). The V end lost 6 bases, the J end lost 5 bases, and 13 bases lay between the germline ends. This CDR3 spans 14 amino acids. Germline CDR1 is LNHDA and CDR2 is SQIVND (reference sequence).

This clone was seen only a few times. V is TRBV30 and J is TRBJ1-3; D may be TRBD1 (6 bases). The CDR3 totals 14 residues. V was pared by 0 bases and J by 2 bases, with 8 bases between. Germline loops: CDR1 GTSNPN, CDR2 SVGIG (reference sequence). The CDR3 bases are TGTGCCTGGAGTGTGCCAGGGGCTGGAAACACCATATATTTT. This codes for CAWSVPGAGNTIYF.

This clone was counted between two and nine times. In DNA, the CDR3 is TGCGCCAGCAGCCCTATAGGTAGGACAGGGGACCAGCCCCAGCATTTT. It encodes CASSPIGRTGDQPQHF. The chain carries TRBV1 and TRBJ1-5; the DNA was not used to check the table's D call, TRBD1. TRBV1 is a documented pseudogene. The CDR3 is 16 residues long.

The chain uses TRBV18 and TRBJ2-4; D might be TRBD1 or TRBD2, each matching 5 bases. The V end was cut by 0 bases, the J end by 0 bases, with 12 bases between. Germline-derived CDR1 and CDR2 are KGHSH and LQKENI. The CDR3 contains 17 residues. In DNA form, the CDR3 reads TGTGCCAGCTCACCACCCGGGGCCCTTCTAGCCAAAAACATTCAGTACTTC. Translated: CASSPPGALLAKNIQYF.

The chain uses TRBV6-8 and TRBJ2-1; the match to TRBD2 covers 8 bases. This CDR3 spans 17 amino acids. Germline CDR1 is MNHGY and CDR2 is SAAAGT. Germline trimming cut 6 bases from V and 7 bases from J; bases unmatched to any gene: 17. The CDR3 DNA reads as TGTGCCAGCAGATTTAGCGCGGGGGGAGATTTTAGGAATGAGCAGTTCTTC. Translation: CASRFSAGGDFRNEQFF.

This clone showed up just a few times. CDR3 in amino acids: CAVRQGNTGELFF. The CDR3 nucleotides read TGTGCCGTTAGACAGGGCAACACCGGGGAGCTGTTTTTT. This sequence joins TRBV6-8 and TRBJ2-2; TRBD1 matches 7 bases. V was pared by 11 bases and J by 2 bases, with 5 bases of the junction left unmatched. Germline lookup yields CDR1 MNHGY and CDR2 SAAAGT. The CDR3 extends over 13 amino acids.

The J gene is TRBJ1-1, the V gene TRBV29-1; 10 nucleotides agree with TRBD1. CDR1 and CDR2 (germline): SQVTM, ANQGSEA. The J segment lost 8 bases and the V segment lost 2 bases, leaving 8 bases of the junction unmatched. This CDR3 comprises 14 residues. CDR3 DNA: TGCAGCGTTGAAATCGCGACAGGGGGCGGGGAAGCTTTCTTT. Protein: CSVEIATGGGEAFF.

The rearrangement links TRBV6-8 to TRBJ2-7; 7 bases are a match to TRBD1. With V trimmed by 8 bases and J by 2 bases, 3 bases remained unmatched. Germline CDR1 MNHGY, CDR2 SAAAGT. This CDR3 region has 12 residues. The CDR3 sequence: CASEQGTYEQYF. For the CDR3, the DNA is TGTGCCAGCGAACAGGGGACCTACGAGCAGTACTTC.

This rearrangement joins TRBV28 to TRBJ1-2; the D gene is possibly TRBD1 (5 bases). The germline V gene has CDR1 MDHEN and CDR2 SYDVKM. The CDR3 is made up of 14 amino acids. V lost 5 bases, J lost 5 bases, and 15 bases lay in between. CDR3 sequence: CASSDAGTRYGYTF. For the CDR3, the DNA is TGTGCCAGCAGTGATGCCGGGACGAGGTATGGCTACACCTTC.

V and J are TRBV28 and TRBJ2-3; D gene unclear. Trimming removed 1 base from V and 4 bases from J, with 6 bases in between. Germline V gene lookup returns CDR1 MDHEN and CDR2 SYDVKM. The CDR3 runs 13 residues. This chain's CDR3 is CASSLLGSDTQYF. For the CDR3, the DNA is TGTGCCAGCAGTTTATTAGGCTCAGATACGCAGTATTTT.

This clone was seen a few times. The genes are TRBV6-8 and TRBJ1-6, with D perhaps matching TRBD1 (5 bases). The CDR3 spans 16 residues. The V end lost 8 bases, the J end lost 13 bases, and 27 bases lay between the germline ends. The germline V gene encodes CDR1 MNHGY and CDR2 SAAAGT. CDR3 DNA sequence: TGTGCCAGCGGCCCCCTTGTGTTGTGGACAACCTCCCCCCTCCACTTT. Protein product: CASGPLVLWTTSPLHF.

This clone appeared a few times. The genes are TRBV12-2 and TRBJ2-2; TRBD1 is the table's D call, not checked against the DNA. TRBV12-2 is noted as a pseudogene. This CDR3 is built from 14 residues. CDR3 amino acids: CAIGWQGASGELFF. The DNA for the CDR3 is TGTGCGATCGGCTGGCAGGGGGCTAGCGGGGAGCTGTTTTTT.

V and J are TRBV5-1 and TRBJ1-4, with 7 bases matching TRBD1. The germline CDR1 and CDR2 sequences are SGHRS and YFSETQ. The CDR3 is 15 residues long. The junction had 8 bases not matched to a gene; V was cut back by 4 bases and J by 5 bases. The DNA for the CDR3 is TGCGCCAGCAGCGCTGGACAGGACGACAATGAAAAACTGTTTTTT. Translation: CASSAGQDDNEKLFF. The complete variable domain, with remaining parts taken from reference TRBV5-1 and TRBJ1-4, reads KAGVTQTPRYLIKTRGQQVTLSCSPISGHRSVSWYQQTPGQGLQFLFEYFSETQRNKGNFPGRFSGRQFSNSRSEMNVSTLELGDSALYLCASSAGQDDNEKLFFGSGTQLSVL.

This chain uses TRBV6-8 with TRBJ1-2, with TRBD1 identical over 8 bases. The ends lost 6 bases at V and 8 bases at J; junction bases unmatched: 11. CDR1 and CDR2 from the germline V gene are MNHGY and SAAAGT. This CDR3 has 14 residues. Written as DNA, the CDR3 is TGTGCCAGCAGGAGGACAGGGAATGGGGGGGGCTACACCTTC. As protein: CASRRTGNGGGYTF.

The chain links TRBV29-1 to TRBJ2-5; D is possibly TRBD2 (6 bases). Germline V gene sequence: CDR1 SQVTM, CDR2 ANQGSEA. V lost 3 bases and J 4 bases, leaving 9 bases between the germline ends. This CDR3 has 12 amino acids. The CDR3 reads CSVERGGETQYF. Here the CDR3 DNA reads TGCAGCGTTGAGCGGGGAGGAGAGACCCAGTACTTC.

This clone has only a few counts. The chain has TRBV11-3 and TRBJ2-2, with 9 nucleotides matching TRBD2. This CDR3 is built from 14 residues. Germline trimming cut 3 bases from V and 7 bases from J; bases unmatched to any gene: 3. CDR1 and CDR2 (germline): SGHNT, YENEEA. CDR3 loop: CASSFGGRGGELFF. CDR3 nucleotide sequence: TGTGCCAGCAGCTTCGGCGGGAGGGGCGGGGAGCTGTTTTTT.

The V gene is TRBV5-1, the J gene TRBJ1-1; 8 bases agree with TRBD1. This CDR3 is 15 amino acids long. Germline assignment: CDR1 SGHRS and CDR2 YFSETQ. V shed 3 bases, J shed 4 bases, and the junction held 8 bases outside the gene matches. DNA of the CDR3: TGCGCCAGCAGCTGGAGACAGGGGAGGAGCACTGAAGCTTTCTTT. Its protein is CASSWRQGRSTEAFF. The variable domain in full, completed from reference TRBV5-1 and TRBJ1-1, reads KAGVTQTPRYLIKTRGQQVTLSCSPISGHRSVSWYQQTPGQGLQFLFEYFSETQRNKGNFPGRFSGRQFSNSRSEMNVSTLELGDSALYLCASSWRQGRSTEAFFGQGTRLTVV.

The CDR3 bases are TGTGCCAGTAGTATAGAGTGGGGGGATGAGCAGTTCTTC. This translates into CASSIEWGDEQFF. This chain uses TRBV19 with TRBJ2-1; tentatively, D is TRBD2 (6 bases). The length of the CDR3 is 13 residues. CDR1 is LNHDA and CDR2 is SQIVND in the germline V gene (reference sequence). V lost 0 bases and J 8 bases, leaving 8 bases between the germline ends.

This clone was recorded a few times. The chain is built from TRBV9 and TRBJ2-3; D remains unclear. V was trimmed by 5 bases and J by 0 bases, leaving 7 bases between them. Germline V gene data show CDR1 as SGDLS and CDR2 as YYNGEE. CDR3 length equals 13 residues. CDR3 amino acids: CASRGFSTDTQYF. CDR3 nucleotides: TGTGCCAGCAGGGGGTTTAGCACAGATACGCAGTATTTT.